The T cell receptor beta chain under discussion was sequenced for a study of identical twins. A universal primer site came from template switching; cDNA carried unique molecular identifiers. In TCRdb, the 5' RACE reads were re-called with MiXCR into one record per CDR3 protein. The sample records about 520,000 distinct CDR3 sequences, 20% to 25% being singletons. With 0 bases clipped from V and 1 base from J, the junction kept 12 bases outside the gene matches. The CDR3 is 18 residues long. Germline lookup yields CDR1 DFQATT and CDR2 SNEGSKA (reference sequence). This sample also belongs to another study, concerning T cells expressing NK-cell markers. That work adds: The sorts in several experiments were restricted to alpha-beta TCR T cells by an anti-gamma-delta TCR antibody.

Source material: CD4+ T cells sorted from blood. The chain combines TRBV20-1 with TRBJ2-1, with 7 bases aligning to TRBD1. The TCR originated in a woman between 18 and 29 years old in good health. CDR3 nucleotide sequence: TGCAGTGCTAGAGACCAACACAGACCGGGACAGTCCTACAATGAGCAGTTCTTC. Translating it yields CSARDQHRPGQSYNEQFF.